Following are 6 T cell receptor beta chains from one sample sequenced in a study of blood T cells in healthy people across ages (dated by TCRdb to between 2015 and 2017). To prepare the library, 5' RACE was applied. Instrument on record: Illumina HiSeq 2500. A second PCR of roughly 7 to 11 cycles was performed with a sample-barcoded 5' primer and a J-beta primer mix. Clones were called with MiXCR by TCRdb after fastp trimmed the public reads at Q25, and only in-frame beta chains were retained. Each record represents a unique CDR3 protein, reported with the most common genes and DNA among its rows. The sample data list more than 1,400,000 distinct CDR3 sequences, and 35% to 45% of these were observed just once. 7% to 9% of the sample is taken by the ten largest. Source material: blood. Every receptor here comes from a young woman in good health.

CDR3 sequence: CASLAGGRLGTDTQYF. CDR3 nucleotides: TGTGCCAGCCTAGCGGGGGGGCGATTGGGCACAGATACGCAGTATTTT. The chain carries TRBV2 and TRBJ2-3; the match to TRBD2 covers 12 bases. The J segment lost 1 base and the V segment lost 8 bases, leaving 7 bases of the junction unmatched. This CDR3 has 16 amino acids. CDR1 and CDR2 from the germline V gene are SNHLY and FYNNEI.

V gene TRBV6-5 combines with J gene TRBJ2-7; possible D gene TRBD1, 6 bases. V gave up 5 bases and J gave up 3 bases, with 14 bases separating them. In germline, CDR1 is MNHEY, CDR2 SVGAGI. This CDR3 has 14 amino acids. CDR3 sequence reads: CASSPQGPNYEQYF. The CDR3 coding sequence is TGTGCCAGCAGTCCTCAGGGGCCAAACTACGAGCAGTACTTC.

The chain carries TRBV4-1 and TRBJ2-7; 9 nucleotides agree with TRBD2. The CDR3 runs 17 residues. Looked up from germline, CDR1 is MGHRA and CDR2 is YSYEKL. The V segment lost 0 bases and the J segment 0 bases; nucleotides outside the gene matches: 6. CDR3 sequence: CASSQDPRGGTSYEQYF. The CDR3 DNA is TGCGCCAGCAGCCAAGATCCGCGGGGGGGTACCTCCTACGAGCAGTACTTC.

The V call is TRBV5-1, the J call TRBJ2-7; 8 nucleotides match TRBD1. The J call may not be correct, given that the DNA end is closer to TRBJ2-5. This CDR3 has 13 residues. Germline CDR1 reads SGHRS; CDR2 reads YFSETQ. The CDR3 is CASSSGQGGTQYF. CDR3 sequence (DNA): TGCGCCAGCAGCTCAGGACAGGGAGGGACCCAGTACTTC.

The V call is TRBV2, the J call TRBJ2-4; 9 bases map to TRBD2. The closer fit of TRBJ2-7 to the DNA end suggests the J call may be wrong. This CDR3 is built from 16 residues. Germline CDR1 is SNHLY and CDR2 is FYNNEI. CDR3 nucleotides: TGTGCCAGCACTCCCCTAGAGCGGGGGGCACCCTACGAGCAGTACTTC. Protein product: CASTPLERGAPYEQYF.

The chain employs TRBV5-1 and TRBJ1-1; D is unresolved. Germline CDR1 reads SGHRS; CDR2 reads YFSETQ. This CDR3 spans 13 amino acids. Between the trimmed V and J ends, which lost 4 bases and 7 bases, there was a span of 14 bases. The CDR3 bases are TGCGCCAGCAGCCCGAAGTCAACAAATGAAGCTTTCTTT. The encoded protein is CASSPKSTNEAFF.